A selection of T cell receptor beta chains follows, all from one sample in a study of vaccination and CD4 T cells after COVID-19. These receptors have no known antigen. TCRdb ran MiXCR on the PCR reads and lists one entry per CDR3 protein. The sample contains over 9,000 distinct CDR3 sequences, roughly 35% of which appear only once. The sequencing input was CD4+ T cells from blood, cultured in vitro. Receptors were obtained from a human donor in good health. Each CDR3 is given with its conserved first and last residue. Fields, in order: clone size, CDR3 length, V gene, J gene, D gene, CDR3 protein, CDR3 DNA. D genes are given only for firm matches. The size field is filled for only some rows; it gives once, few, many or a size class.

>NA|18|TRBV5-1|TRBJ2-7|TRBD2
CASSLIALAGPISYEQYF
TGCGCCAGCAGCTTGATCGCCCTAGCGGGTCCGATATCCTACGAGCAGTACTTC
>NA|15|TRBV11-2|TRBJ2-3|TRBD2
CASSLRAGGTDTQYF
TGTGCCAGCAGCTTAAGGGCGGGAGGAACAGATACGCAGTATTTT
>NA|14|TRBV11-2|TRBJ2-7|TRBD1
CASSSRDRGREQYF
TGTGCCAGCAGCTCGAGGGACAGGGGGCGCGAGCAGTACTTC
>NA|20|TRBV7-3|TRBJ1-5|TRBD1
CASSLGSGQGVFLSNQPQHF
TGTGCCAGCAGCTTAGGTTCGGGACAGGGGGTTTTCCTTAGCAATCAGCCCCAGCATTTT
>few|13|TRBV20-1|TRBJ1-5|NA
CSAERGKGQPQHF
TGCAGTGCCGAGAGGGGGAAAGGGCAGCCCCAGCATTTT
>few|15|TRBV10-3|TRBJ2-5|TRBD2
CAISERLAGQETQYF
TGTGCCATCAGTGAAAGACTAGCGGGGCAAGAGACCCAGTACTTC
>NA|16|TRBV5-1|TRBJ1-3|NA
CASSLDAGGSGNTIYF
TGCGCCAGCAGCTTGGATGCAGGCGGCTCTGGAAACACCATATATTTT
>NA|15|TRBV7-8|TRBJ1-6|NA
CASSPRTRSTSPLHF
TGTGCCAGCAGCCCAAGGACGCGGTCTACCTCACCCCTCCACTTT
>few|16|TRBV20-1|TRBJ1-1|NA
CSAYRQKTGVLDDTFF
TGCAGTGCCTATCGCCAGAAGACAGGAGTTCTGGATGATACTTTCTTT
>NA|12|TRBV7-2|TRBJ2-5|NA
CASGRLGETQYF
TGTGCCAGCGGGCGATTGGGGGAGACCCAGTACTTC
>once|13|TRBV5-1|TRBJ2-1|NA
CASRPMGNNEQFF
TGCGCCAGCAGGCCAATGGGGAACAATGAGCAGTTCTTC
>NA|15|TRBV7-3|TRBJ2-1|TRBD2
CASSLGLAEYNEQFF
TGTGCCAGCAGCTTAGGGCTAGCGGAGTACAATGAGCAGTTCTTC
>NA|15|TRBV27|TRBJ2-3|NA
CASSLGLATTDTQYF
TGTGCCAGCAGTTTAGGTCTAGCAACCACAGATACGCAGTATTTT
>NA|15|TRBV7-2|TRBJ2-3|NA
CASSSTRVSTDTQYF
TGTGCCAGCAGCTCTACCAGGGTTAGCACAGATACGCAGTATTTT
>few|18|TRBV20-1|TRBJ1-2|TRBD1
CSATPATKPGQGYYGYTF
TGCAGTGCTACTCCTGCTACGAAACCGGGACAGGGTTATTATGGCTACACCTTC
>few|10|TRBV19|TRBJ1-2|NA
CASSIAGYTF
TGTGCCAGTAGTATAGCCGGCTACACCTTC
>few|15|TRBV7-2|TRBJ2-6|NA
CASSRNLPGANVLTF
TGTGCCAGCAGCCGCAACCTCCCTGGGGCCAACGTCCTGACTTTC
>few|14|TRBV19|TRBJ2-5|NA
CASSILQGGETQYF
TGTGCCAGTAGTATCCTACAGGGAGGAGAGACCCAGTACTTC
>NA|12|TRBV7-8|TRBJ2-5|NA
CASSRDPSTQYF
TGTGCCAGCAGCCGGGACCCCTCAACCCAGTACTTC
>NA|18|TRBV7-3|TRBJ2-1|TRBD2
CASSLNPRTSGKYNEQFF
TGTGCCAGCAGCTTGAACCCGAGGACTAGCGGGAAGTACAATGAGCAGTTCTTC
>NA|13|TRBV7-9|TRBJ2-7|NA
CASSSEGGAEQYF
TGTGCCAGCAGCTCCGAGGGGGGTGCAGAGCAGTACTTC
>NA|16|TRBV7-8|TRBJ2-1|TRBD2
CASSYRTSGSGVEQFF
TGTGCCAGCAGCTACCGGACTAGCGGGAGCGGAGTTGAGCAGTTCTTC
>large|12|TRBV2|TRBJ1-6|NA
CASRGTGSPLHF
TGTGCCAGCAGGGGAACAGGCTCACCCCTCCACTTT
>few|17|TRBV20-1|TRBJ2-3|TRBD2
CSAAPASGGASTDTQYF
TGCAGTGCCGCGCCTGCTAGCGGAGGGGCTAGCACAGATACGCAGTATTTT
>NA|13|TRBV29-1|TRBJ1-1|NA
CSVEAGLNTEAFF
TGCAGCGTTGAAGCCGGATTGAACACTGAAGCTTTCTTT
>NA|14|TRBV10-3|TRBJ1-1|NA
CAISDQAPNTEAFF
TGTGCCATCAGTGATCAGGCTCCAAACACTGAAGCTTTCTTT
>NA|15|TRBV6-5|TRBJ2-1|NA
CASSYGQGPYNEQFF
TGTGCCAGCAGTTACGGGCAGGGGCCCTACAATGAGCAGTTCTTC
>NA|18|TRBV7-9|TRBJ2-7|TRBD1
CASSSPGTGGPNSYEQYF
TGTGCCAGCAGCTCTCCCGGGACAGGGGGCCCAAACTCCTACGAGCAGTACTTC
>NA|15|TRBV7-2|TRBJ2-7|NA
CASSLDRFSSYEQYF
TGTGCCAGCAGCTTAGACAGATTTAGCTCCTACGAGCAGTACTTC
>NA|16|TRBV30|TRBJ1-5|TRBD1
CAWSGLSGQVPWAQHF
TGTGCCTGGAGTGGATTATCGGGACAGGTTCCCTGGGCCCAGCATTTT
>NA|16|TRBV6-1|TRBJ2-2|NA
CASSGQVFTNTGELFF
TGTGCCAGCAGTGGACAGGTCTTCACCAACACCGGGGAGCTGTTTTTT
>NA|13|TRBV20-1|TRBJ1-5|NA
CSARDYSNQPQHF
TGCAGTGCCAGGGATTATAGCAATCAGCCCCAGCATTTT
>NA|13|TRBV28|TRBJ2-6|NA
CASSAPGANVLTF
TGTGCCAGCAGTGCTCCAGGGGCCAACGTCCTGACTTTC
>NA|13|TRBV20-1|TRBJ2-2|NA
CSASGGRVGELFF
TGCAGTGCTAGCGGTGGGCGGGTCGGGGAGCTGTTTTTT
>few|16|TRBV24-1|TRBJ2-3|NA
CATSDLTGTSTDTQYF
TGTGCCACCAGTGACCTGACAGGGACTAGCACAGATACGCAGTATTTT
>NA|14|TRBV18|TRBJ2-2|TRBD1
CASSPSTGNGELFF
TGTGCCAGCTCACCGTCGACAGGGAACGGGGAGCTGTTTTTT
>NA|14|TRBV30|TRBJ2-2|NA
CAWKAGAGTGELFF
TGTGCCTGGAAGGCAGGGGCGGGTACCGGGGAGCTGTTTTTT
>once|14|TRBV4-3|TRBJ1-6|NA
CASSQTSGESPLHF
TGCGCCAGCAGCCAAACGAGCGGAGAATCACCCCTCCACTTT
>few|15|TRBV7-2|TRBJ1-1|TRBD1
CASSADRGQYTEAFF
TGTGCCAGCAGCGCGGACAGGGGGCAGTACACTGAAGCTTTCTTT
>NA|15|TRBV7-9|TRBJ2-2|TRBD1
CASSPQGAHTGELFF
TGTGCCAGCAGCCCACAGGGGGCGCACACCGGGGAGCTGTTTTTT
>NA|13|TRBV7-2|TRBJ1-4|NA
CASSLQGLEKLFF
TGTGCCAGCAGCTTGCAGGGACTCGAAAAACTGTTTTTT